Listed here are 20 T cell receptor beta chains from one sample, sequenced in a study of blood T cell repertoires in COVID-19. Using immunoSEQ multiplex PCR, the repertoire was profiled, and TCRdb retains in-frame clones only, with some absent. The table includes around 93,000 clones, over 75% detected once. The material sequenced was peripheral blood. These TCRs come from a man aged 80 or over with acute or convalescent COVID-19.

The chain has TRBV5-8 and TRBJ2-3; TRBD1 matches at 7 bases. J was trimmed by 3 bases and V by 3 bases; bases with no gene match: 4. The length of the CDR3 is 14 residues. Germline lookup yields CDR1 SGHTS and CDR2 YDEGEE. The chain's CDR3 is CASSWHRGTDTQYF. CDR3 DNA sequence: TGTGCCAGCAGCTGGCACAGGGGAACAGATACGCAGTATTTT.

V usage is TRBV6-5 and J usage is TRBJ1-4; D is unclear. The CDR3 spans 13 residues. The germline V gene encodes CDR1 MNHEY and CDR2 SVGAGI. The V and J ends lost 8 bases and 8 bases respectively, with 15 bases between them. Here the CDR3 DNA reads TGTGCCAGCTGCCGCGGGGAGAGGGAAAAACTGTTTTTT. Residues: CASCRGEREKLFF.

This CDR3 is CATSDPGGGPREQFF. CDR3 bases: TGTGCCACCAGTGACCCGGGGGGAGGACCACGAGAGCAGTTCTTC. The chain employs TRBV24-1 and TRBJ2-1; 7 nucleotides match TRBD2. The trim removed 4 bases at V and 10 bases at J, leaving 12 bases unmatched. This CDR3 has 15 amino acids. Germline V gene sequence: CDR1 KGHDR, CDR2 SFDVKD.

The chain is built from TRBV5-1 and TRBJ1-5; possibly TRBD1 for D (6 bases). Germline lookup yields CDR1 SGHRS and CDR2 YFSETQ. This CDR3 has 15 residues. V shed 2 bases and J shed 2 bases, with 11 bases lying between them. In DNA, the CDR3 is TGCGCCAGCAGCTTCAACCCAGGGGGCAATCAGCCCCAGCATTTT. Amino acids: CASSFNPGGNQPQHF.

The chain employs TRBV4-2 and TRBJ2-6, with TRBD1 as a possible D gene (5 bases). Germline V lookup: CDR1 LGHNA, CDR2 YNFKEQ. The CDR3 spans 14 residues. With 6 bases removed from V and 0 bases from J, the gap between germline ends came to 6 bases. CDR3 amino acids: CASRGRSGANVLTF. DNA of the CDR3: TGTGCCAGCAGGGGGCGCTCTGGGGCCAACGTCCTGACTTTC.

The gene calls are TRBV5-5 and TRBJ2-4; D is possibly TRBD2 (6 bases). The germline gives CDR1 SGHKS, CDR2 YYEKEE (reference sequence). Trimming pared 1 base from V and 0 bases from J, leaving 17 bases between. The CDR3 is 18 residues long. The CDR3 reads CASSLMASVTLAKNIQYF. The CDR3 DNA sequence: TGTGCCAGCAGCTTGATGGCTAGCGTGACTCTAGCCAAAAACATTCAGTACTTC.

The chain is built from TRBV28 and TRBJ2-3; possibly TRBD2 for D (5 bases). CDR1 is MDHEN and CDR2 is SYDVKM in the germline V gene. This CDR3 comprises 15 residues. Trimming took off 3 bases at V and 2 bases at J, with 12 bases between the two ends. The CDR3 region has the DNA TGTGCCAGCAGTTTCGAAGCGGACGACACAGATACGCAGTATTTT. Translation gives CASSFEADDTDTQYF.

The rearrangement links TRBV19 to TRBJ1-3; unclear D gene. The CDR3 contains 14 residues. Germline CDR1 and CDR2: LNHDA and SQIVND (reference sequence). Trimming took off 0 bases at V and 2 bases at J, with 5 bases between the two ends. This chain's CDR3 is CASSIDTAGNTIYF. The DNA of the CDR3 is TGTGCCAGTAGTATAGACACAGCTGGAAACACCATATATTTT.

The chain employs TRBV7-9 and TRBJ2-2; TRBD1 is a possible D gene (5 bases). Germline CDR1 is SEHNR and CDR2 is FQNEAQ (reference sequence). The germline V and J ends were trimmed by 5 bases and 4 bases, with 14 bases remaining between them. This CDR3 comprises 15 residues. The CDR3 DNA sequence: TGTGCCAGCAGCGGCAGGGCCGGAGTCACCGGGGAGCTGTTTTTT. Protein product: CASSGRAGVTGELFF.

This rearrangement joins TRBV19 to TRBJ2-7; TRBD2 matches at 9 bases. The CDR3 length is 15 residues. CDR1 LNHDA and CDR2 SQIVND come from the germline V gene (reference sequence). V was pared by 3 bases and J by 0 bases, with 3 bases of the junction left unmatched. CDR3 nucleotides: TGTGCCAGTAGTATCTCTAGCGGGATCTCCTACGAGCAGTACTTC. This gives the protein CASSISSGISYEQYF.

The chain couples TRBV19 to TRBJ1-2; a possible D gene is TRBD1 (6 bases). The CDR3 has 13 residues. CDR1 LNHDA and CDR2 SQIVND come from the germline V gene (reference sequence). V lost 3 bases and J lost 4, with 9 bases in between. CDR3 residues: CASSIQGPYGYTF. CDR3 coding DNA: TGTGCCAGTAGTATCCAGGGGCCCTATGGCTACACCTTC.

This rearrangement joins TRBV6-5 to TRBJ2-7; TRBD1 aligns across 7 bases. Trimming took 7 bases from V and 3 from J; bases not matched to a gene: 12. From germline, CDR1 is MNHEY and CDR2 SVGAGI. CDR3 size: 15 residues. The CDR3 DNA reads as TGTGCCAGCAATCGTTCCCCGACAGGGTACTACGAGCAGTACTTC. Translating gives CASNRSPTGYYEQYF.

This chain joins TRBV28 and TRBJ1-1, with D unclear. With 5 bases removed from V and 8 bases from J, the gap between germline ends came to 9 bases. CDR1 and CDR2 from the germline V gene are MDHEN and SYDVKM. The CDR3 sequence is 11 residues long. The CDR3 sequence: CASSLAREAFF. The CDR3 DNA reads TGTGCCAGCAGTCTCGCCAGGGAAGCTTTCTTT.

The chain combines TRBV28 with TRBJ2-3; the match to TRBD2 covers 9 bases. The CDR3 length is 14 residues. CDR1 and CDR2 from the germline V gene are MDHEN and SYDVKM. V gave up 7 bases and J gave up 3 bases; unmatched junction bases: 5. This chain's CDR3 is CASTSGTSTDTQYF. The CDR3 coding sequence is TGTGCCAGCACTAGCGGGACGTCAACAGATACGCAGTATTTT. The full variable domain, rest sourced from reference TRBV28 and TRBJ2-3, is DVKVTQSSRYLVKRTGEKVFLECVQDMDHENMFWYRQDPGLGLRLIYFSYDVKMKEKGDIPEGYSVSREKKERFSLILESASTNQTSMYLCASTSGTSTDTQYFGPGTRLTVL.

The V call is TRBV19, the J call TRBJ2-2; 7 positions match TRBD1. The CDR3 contains 15 residues. Trimming cost V 7 bases and J 3 bases; bases outside gene matches: 8. Germline CDR1 is LNHDA and CDR2 is SQIVND (reference sequence). The CDR3, as DNA: TGTGCCAGTAAGCCCCGAACAGGGGACACCGGGGAGCTGTTTTTT. Protein product: CASKPRTGDTGELFF.

J is TRBJ2-7 and V is TRBV24-1; TRBD1 matches at 9 bases. Germline CDR1 KGHDR, CDR2 SFDVKD. The junction had 6 bases not matched to a gene; V was cut back by 2 bases and J by 5 bases. CDR3 length: 15 amino acids. CDR3 DNA: TGTGCCACCAGTGATTCCGGGACAGGGCGGGACGAGCAGTACTTC. Amino acids: CATSDSGTGRDEQYF.

This chain uses TRBV5-6 with TRBJ2-5; D is perhaps TRBD2 (5 bases). Per the germline V gene, CDR1 is SGHDT and CDR2 is YYEEEE. CDR3 length: 14 residues. V lost 1 base, J lost 7 bases, and 14 bases lay in between. CDR3 bases: TGTGCCAGCAGCTTGCTCGGGGAACACGGGACCCAGTACTTC. It codes for CASSLLGEHGTQYF.

The rearrangement joins TRBV10-3 to TRBJ1-2, with TRBD1 identical over 7 bases. In germline, CDR1 is ENHRY, CDR2 SYGVKD. V was clipped by 2 bases and J by 2 bases; unmatched bases: 5. The CDR3 runs to 15 residues. The CDR3 here is CAISEGGGGNYGYTF. In nucleotides, the CDR3 is TGTGCCATCAGTGAGGGAGGAGGGGGCAACTATGGCTACACCTTC.

This clone was picked up one time. This chain uses TRBV6-5 with TRBJ2-7; D uncertain. Germline assignment: CDR1 MNHEY and CDR2 SVGAGI. The CDR3 is 12 residues long. Trimming removed 0 bases from V and 6 bases from J, with 6 bases in between. The CDR3 loop is CASSYSGGEQYF. In DNA, the CDR3 is TGTGCCAGCAGTTACTCTGGCGGCGAGCAGTACTTC.

The CDR3 protein is CASSFSVEQYF. DNA of the CDR3: TGTGCCAGCAGTTTTTCGGTGGAGCAGTACTTC. The gene calls are TRBV28 and TRBJ2-7; D call uncertain. Germline V lookup: CDR1 MDHEN, CDR2 SYDVKM. CDR3 size: 11 residues. V lost 3 bases and J lost 7, with 7 bases in between.